This TCR beta chain was recovered during a study of T cell responses to AZD1222 COVID-19 vaccine (TCRdb year 2021). In terms of the full investigation: Because spike-specific TCR depth and breadth did not differ between the two schedules, AZD1222 recipients who got a second dose at roughly 4 weeks were pooled with those who got a second dose at roughly 12 weeks. TCR sequencing was performed for approximately 240 trial participants, of whom about 200 were given two doses of AZD1222 and around 26 were given two doses of MenACWY control vaccine. Enrollment into the trials was organized by age into subgroups of 18-55, 56-69 and 70-plus years, and those subgroups contained approximately 150, 30 and 60 TCR-sequenced participants, respectively. Overall study results and their limits: In the small 56-69-year group, the increase in depth fell short of significance, most likely because of low power. Because no samples from the day 14 peak response were available, repertoires could be characterized only after the peak T cell response. The vaccine-associated CD4 TCRs covered the entire spike protein, and the dominant responses fell in regions 160-218 and 743-854. Epitopes outside the regions mutated in the B.1.351 and B.1.1.7 variants were reportedly recognized by nearly half of the unique spike-specific TCRs. Spike-specific TCR breadth and depth rose significantly after two AZD1222 doses compared with day 0 and with MenACWY recipients. Conclusions about previously exposed vaccinees are limited because only five to seven AZD1222 recipients were SARS-CoV-2 seropositive at baseline. Participants were mostly white British, with more females than males. The authors suggested clonal diversity may have been underestimated.

The germline V gene encodes CDR1 MNHEY and CDR2 SVGEGT. The CDR3 runs 12 residues from the cysteine to the phenylalanine. Only CDR3 DNA remains: 36 bases, in frame from the first base. V sheds 0 bases and J sheds 9 bases, leaving 6 bases between their ends. Note on this clone: The clone's antigen remains unknown. Nothing much larger sits one base from this clone, and base qualities are not available.

The CDR3 regions of human TCRbeta chains were analyzed by immunosequencing. The authors' pipeline ran thus. TCRs in the repertoires were matched against a reference library of SARS-CoV-2-specific TCRs that had been generated with the MIRA antigen-specificity platform. Breadth was defined as the fraction of unique TCRs that were SARS-CoV-2-associated, and depth was defined as the fraction of total T cells that were SARS-CoV-2-associated. Each spike-specific TCR was assigned to its reactive spike region and to a CD4 or CD8 class using the MIRA data. Log10-transformed breadth and depth values were compared by one-way ANOVA with Sidak's multiple comparisons tests. Sourced from immuneACCESS, this table was stored by TCRdb with only in-frame sequences that have V and J called. A share of the clones is absent; for the studies checked, an unresolved V gene accounts for under half, and the remainder has no known explanation. The DNA gave D and trimming, while V, J and clone size come from that table. The sample table holds over 120,000 clones, of which 90% to 95% were seen once. The top ten clones comprise roughly 9% of the sample.

Read against the paper, the sample's time point label means: baseline before first vaccination. Vaccinee samples were obtained from the UK trials COV001 and COV002, which included a single-blind randomized controlled phase 2/3 trial of AZD1222 (ChAdOx1 nCoV-19) in healthy adults. For TCRbeta chain sequencing, PBMC samples were collected from trial participants at day 0 and at day 28 after the second dose. The source was peripheral blood, collected on day 0 of AZD1222 vaccination. The sequence joins TRBV6-2 or TRBV6-3 to TRBJ1-3; no D gene is confidently identified. The receptor comes from an adult in good health. Read as DNA, the sequence is TGTGCCAGCAGTTACTCGCGGGGCACCATATATTTT. This encodes CASSYSRGTIYF.